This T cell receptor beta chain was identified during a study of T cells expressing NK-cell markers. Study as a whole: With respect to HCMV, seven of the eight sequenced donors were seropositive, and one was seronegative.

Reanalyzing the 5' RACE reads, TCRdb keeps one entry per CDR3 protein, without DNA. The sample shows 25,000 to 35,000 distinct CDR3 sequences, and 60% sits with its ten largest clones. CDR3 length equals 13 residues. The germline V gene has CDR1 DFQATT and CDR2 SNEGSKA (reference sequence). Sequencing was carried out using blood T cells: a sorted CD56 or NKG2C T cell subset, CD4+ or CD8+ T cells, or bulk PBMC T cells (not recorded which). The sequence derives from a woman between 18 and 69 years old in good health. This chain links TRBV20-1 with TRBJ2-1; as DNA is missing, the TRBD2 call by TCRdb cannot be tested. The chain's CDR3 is CSARTTTYNEQFF.